The 27 T cell receptor beta chains in this list originate from one sample, sequenced in a study of T cell repertoires in cytomegalovirus infection. Their cognate antigens are unknown. TCRdb reprocessed the reads via MiXCR and lists one record per CDR3 protein. The sample has roughly 78,000 distinct CDR3 sequences, roughly 37% seen once. This specimen was CD8+ T cells from cultured PBMCs, taken from culture after CMV antigen stimulation. The receptors were sampled from a human donor in good health (CMV status not recorded). Some clones in this sample may be carry-over from other donors' samples.

The chain carries TRBV11-2 and TRBJ2-1; TRBD2 aligns across 9 bases. V lost 5 bases and J lost 6; bases outside the gene matches: 2. Germline-derived CDR1 and CDR2 are SGHAT and FQNNGV. The CDR3 runs to 13 residues. This chain's CDR3 is CASSPGLANEQFF. The DNA of the CDR3 is TGTGCCAGCAGCCCGGGACTAGCCAATGAGCAGTTCTTC.

This clonotype has a single count. This chain links TRBV6-6 with TRBJ1-1; D uncertain. This CDR3 is 14 amino acids long. The V gene's germline CDR1 is MNHNY and CDR2 SVGAGI (reference sequence). Between the trimmed V and J ends, which lost 10 bases and 7 bases, there was a span of 22 bases. CDR3 sequence: CATFPGAYKGEAFF. In nucleotides, the CDR3 is TGTGCCACTTTCCCGGGAGCATACAAGGGTGAAGCTTTCTTT.

This clonotype was seen at least ten times. This chain joins TRBV7-2 and TRBJ1-3; D uncertain. This CDR3 contains 15 residues. The germline gives CDR1 SGHTA, CDR2 FQGNSA. The V gene lost 5 bases and the J gene lost 2 bases, with 13 bases spanning the gap. CDR3 loop: CASSLLDYPGNTIYF. The CDR3 DNA reads TGTGCCAGCAGCCTGCTGGACTATCCTGGAAACACCATATATTTT.

In its sample, this clonotype was seen a few times. The V and J genes are TRBV7-6 and TRBJ2-7; D unresolved. CDR1 SGHVS and CDR2 FNYEAQ come from the germline V gene. The germline V and J ends were trimmed by 3 bases and 7 bases, with 10 bases remaining between them. This CDR3 region has 12 residues. The CDR3 loop is CASSFLAAEQYF. As DNA, the CDR3 is TGTGCCAGCAGCTTCTTGGCGGCGGAGCAGTACTTC.

The rearrangement links TRBV7-6 to TRBJ2-2; either TRBD1 or TRBD2 may fit D (5 bases each). V shed 5 bases and J shed 8 bases, with 18 bases lying between them. Per the germline V gene, CDR1 is SGHVS and CDR2 is FNYEAQ. CDR3 size: 15 residues. The CDR3 region has the DNA TGTGCCAGCAGCCCGTCATATGGGGGAGCAGGGGAGCTGTTTTTT. This translates into CASSPSYGGAGELFF.

The chain joins TRBV11-2 to TRBJ2-5; no clear D. The CDR3 spans 15 residues. The ends were cut back, 2 bases at V and 2 bases at J, with 12 bases in the middle. Germline V gene data show CDR1 as SGHAT and CDR2 as FQNNGV. CDR3: CASSLRFWAQETQYF. The CDR3 coding sequence is TGTGCCAGCAGCTTACGTTTTTGGGCACAAGAGACCCAGTACTTC.

The rearrangement links TRBV18 to TRBJ2-7, with TRBD1 matching over 9 bases. The CDR3 extends over 17 amino acids. V was clipped by 4 bases and J by 3 bases; unmatched bases: 13. The germline V gene encodes CDR1 KGHSH and CDR2 LQKENI. CDR3 amino acids: CASSLSVRDRVFYEQYF. The CDR3 bases are TGTGCCAGCTCACTCTCCGTCCGGGACAGGGTATTCTACGAGCAGTACTTC.

This clonotype was detected only a few times. The rearrangement uses TRBV27 and TRBJ1-2; 8 bases are a match to TRBD1. Germline values: CDR1 MNHEY, CDR2 SMNVEV (reference sequence). The CDR3 is made up of 15 amino acids. The V and J ends lost 6 bases and 6 bases, in that order; junction bases with no gene match: 12. The CDR3 coding sequence is TGTGCCAGCAGCCCAATCGTACAGGGGGAACATGGCTACACCTTC. Translating it yields CASSPIVQGEHGYTF.

The rearrangement uses TRBV10-3 and TRBJ2-7; 10 nucleotides line up with TRBD1. Germline V gene sequence: CDR1 ENHRY, CDR2 SYGVKD. V gave up 4 bases and J gave up 4 bases; unmatched junction bases: 1. The CDR3 sequence is 13 residues long. CDR3 DNA sequence: TGTGCCATCAGTGGACAGGGGGCGTACGAGCAGTACTTC. It is translated as CAISGQGAYEQYF.

DNA for the CDR3: TGTGCCAGCAGTTCATCGGAGACCCAGTACTTC. Its translation: CASSSSETQYF. The V and J genes are TRBV12-3 or TRBV12-4 and TRBJ2-5; no clear D. V lost 4 bases and J 5 bases, leaving 5 bases between the germline ends. This CDR3 comprises 11 residues.

The chain has TRBV7-6 and TRBJ2-7; 9 nucleotides align to TRBD1. Trimming cost V 4 bases and J 5 bases; bases outside gene matches: 12. CDR1 SGHVS and CDR2 FNYEAQ come from the germline V gene. The CDR3 loop spans 16 amino acids. CDR3 in DNA: TGTGCCAGCAGCTACCCCCGTGGGACAGGGACCCACGAGCAGTACTTC. This sequence encodes CASSYPRGTGTHEQYF.

This clonotype was counted between two and nine times. This chain uses TRBV6-1 with TRBJ2-1, with D perhaps matching TRBD1 (6 bases). Trimming stripped 5 bases from V and 9 bases from J, with 11 bases between. The length of the CDR3 is 12 residues. Germline CDR1 reads MNHNS; CDR2 reads SASEGT. The CDR3 coding sequence is TGTGCCAGCAGTTGGGCCAGGGGTGAGCAGTTCTTC. Protein sequence: CASSWARGEQFF.

The J gene is TRBJ2-7, the V gene TRBV27; a weak D match, TRBD2 (6 bases). The CDR3 consists of 16 residues. V gave up 2 bases and J gave up 2 bases, with 16 bases separating them. Germline values: CDR1 MNHEY, CDR2 SMNVEV (reference sequence). CDR3 sequence: CASSLVPPWGAYEQYF. DNA for the CDR3: TGTGCCAGCAGTTTAGTCCCCCCATGGGGGGCCTACGAGCAGTACTTC.

This rearrangement joins TRBV12-3 or TRBV12-4 to TRBJ1-2; TRBD1 agrees at 7 bases. The CDR3 is made up of 14 amino acids. Trimming cost V 3 bases and J 4 bases; bases outside gene matches: 5. The chain's CDR3 is CASSFGTAGYGYTF. The CDR3 DNA reads TGTGCCAGCAGTTTTGGGACAGCGGGCTATGGCTACACCTTC.

The chain carries TRBV7-2 and TRBJ1-1, with D hard to call. Germline V CDR1 and CDR2: SGHTA, FQGNSA. V was cut by 0 bases and J by 4 bases, with 9 bases left in between. The CDR3 sequence is 14 residues long. CDR3 sequence reads: CASSLAQWGTEAFF. The CDR3 nucleotides read TGTGCCAGCAGCTTAGCGCAATGGGGCACTGAAGCTTTCTTT.

Details on this clonotype: This may be a read error, as it is one base from a much larger clone. Because it lacks the conserved phenylalanine or tryptophan at the end, this CDR3 is likely a read error. The chain employs TRBV7-8 and TRBJ2-1; the match to TRBD1 covers 8 bases. Germline V gene sequence: CDR1 SGHVS, CDR2 FQNEAQ. V lost 5 bases and J lost 3; bases outside the gene matches: 12. The CDR3 totals 17 residues. CDR3 amino acids: CASSTTDGQGFYNEQFL. The CDR3, as DNA: TGTGCCAGCAGCACCACTGACGGACAGGGCTTCTACAATGAGCAGTTCCTC.

This chain joins TRBV6-1 and TRBJ2-3; D may be TRBD1 (6 bases). The CDR3 runs 15 residues. The germline V gene has CDR1 MNHNS and CDR2 SASEGT. With 3 bases removed from V and 1 base from J, the gap between germline ends came to 11 bases. The DNA of the CDR3 is TGTGCCAGCAGTGATTGGGGGCAGGGCACAGATACGCAGTATTTT. It translates to CASSDWGQGTDTQYF.

This chain uses TRBV7-6 with TRBJ1-4, with a weak D call TRBD1 (5 bases). The V end lost 7 bases, the J end lost 3 bases, and 27 bases lay between the germline ends. The CDR3 contains 19 residues. Germline loops: CDR1 SGHVS, CDR2 FNYEAQ. The CDR3 protein is CASTEMEGTFLGANEKLFF. The CDR3 DNA sequence: TGTGCCAGCACCGAAATGGAGGGGACTTTTCTGGGAGCTAATGAAAAACTGTTTTTT.

This clonotype was observed a few times. The chain uses TRBV6-1 and TRBJ2-7; TRBD2 agrees at 10 bases. The J segment lost 3 bases and the V segment lost 5 bases, leaving 7 bases of the junction unmatched. There are 15 residues in the CDR3. Looked up from germline, CDR1 is MNHNS and CDR2 is SASEGT. CDR3 region: CASSTGLADLYEQYF. For the CDR3, the DNA is TGTGCCAGCAGTACAGGACTAGCGGATCTCTACGAGCAGTACTTC.

The chain combines TRBV11-1 with TRBJ1-1, with D tentatively TRBD1 (5 bases). The ends were cut back, 3 bases at V and 8 bases at J, with 16 bases in the middle. CDR3 size: 14 residues. Germline V gene data show CDR1 as SGHAT and CDR2 as FQDESV (reference sequence). The DNA of the CDR3 is TGTGCCAGCAGCTTCACCGCAGGGATGTCCGAAGCTTTCTTT. Translating it yields CASSFTAGMSEAFF.

The chain links TRBV7-6 to TRBJ1-6; D uncertain. The ends were cut back, 5 bases at V and 3 bases at J, with 17 bases in the middle. Germline V lookup: CDR1 SGHVS, CDR2 FNYEAQ. The CDR3 consists of 17 residues. CDR3 residues: CASSHGAAWDYNSPLHF. DNA for the CDR3: TGTGCCAGCAGCCACGGCGCGGCATGGGACTATAATTCACCCCTCCACTTT. Full variable domain (outside the CDR3, taken from reference TRBV7-6 and TRBJ1-6): GAGVSQSPRYKVTKRGQDVALRCDPISGHVSLYWYRQALGQGPEFLTYFNYEAQQDKSGLPNDRFSAERPEGSISTLTIQRTEQRDSAMYRCASSHGAAWDYNSPLHFGNGTRLTVT.

This clonotype was seen only a few times. The chain recombines TRBV6-1 with TRBJ2-7; 7 bases line up with TRBD1. This CDR3 region has 14 residues. CDR1 MNHNS and CDR2 SASEGT come from the germline V gene. V lost 10 bases to trimming and J lost 2 bases; unmatched junction nucleotides: 11. This chain's CDR3 is CAIPRTGVPYEQYF. CDR3 DNA sequence: TGTGCCATCCCAAGGACAGGAGTCCCCTACGAGCAGTACTTC.

The V call is TRBV27, the J call TRBJ2-1; D unclear. V was cut by 3 bases and J by 2 bases, with 11 bases left in between. CDR3 length: 15 residues. Per the germline V gene, CDR1 is MNHEY and CDR2 is SMNVEV (reference sequence). In nucleotides, the CDR3 is TGTGCCAGCAGTTTTTCGACGGGCCCCTACAATGAGCAGTTCTTC. As protein: CASSFSTGPYNEQFF.

The genes are TRBV27 and TRBJ2-3, with 14 bases aligning to TRBD2. The CDR3 has 16 amino acids. Germline V gene data show CDR1 as MNHEY and CDR2 as SMNVEV (reference sequence). V was pared by 4 bases and J by 2 bases, with 2 bases of the junction left unmatched. This CDR3 is CASSSTSGGDTDTQYF. The CDR3 DNA sequence: TGTGCCAGCAGTTCGACTAGCGGGGGGGACACAGATACGCAGTATTTT.

The chain's CDR3 is CASSYGLATLQETQYF. Written as DNA, the CDR3 is TGTGCCAGCAGTTACGGGTTAGCAACCCTCCAAGAGACCCAGTACTTC. The chain has TRBV6-6 and TRBJ2-5; no clear D gene. Germline CDR1 MNHNY, CDR2 SVGAGI (reference sequence). The length of the CDR3 is 16 residues. Trimming cost V 2 bases and J 1 base, with 14 bases left between them.

V gene TRBV4-1 combines with J gene TRBJ1-4; D is uncertain. CDR1 MGHRA and CDR2 YSYEKL come from the germline V gene. This CDR3 has 14 residues. V shed 3 bases and J shed 4 bases, with 9 bases lying between them. CDR3 region: CASSQSHFNEKLFF. For the CDR3, the DNA is TGCGCCAGCAGCCAGAGTCACTTTAATGAAAAACTGTTTTTT.

The count of this clonotype is one. This chain joins TRBV3-1 and TRBJ1-5; the match to TRBD1 covers 9 bases. V gave up 4 bases and J gave up 4 bases; unmatched junction bases: 8. The CDR3 consists of 16 residues. CDR1 and CDR2 from the germline V gene are LGHDT and YNNKEL (reference sequence). The DNA of the CDR3 is TGTGCCAGCAGCCGAACCGGGACAGGGATAAATCAGCCCCAGCATTTT. Protein sequence: CASSRTGTGINQPQHF.